This TCR beta chain was recovered during a study of beta chain features in type 1 diabetes. Turning to the study itself: Healthy donors, compared against patients, showed similar age, gender and cell yields. General study results and limits: Type 1 diabetes patients showed a moderate but significant shortening of TCRB CDR3s in all four CD4+ subsets.

For this clone: The antigen remains unidentified.

The V end was cut by 6 bases, the J end by 0 bases, with 13 bases between. This CDR3 is 15 amino acids long. Germline CDR1 SGHTA, CDR2 FQGTGA. Every isolated RNA sample was fully reverse transcribed, so sequencing captured expressed TCRB transcripts. Profiling relied on immunoSEQ multiplex PCR, and the TCRdb table lists in-frame clones only, not all of them. The top ten hold 0.015% of the sample, which has around 310,000 clones, approximately 11% seen once. Via CD45RO/CCR7/CD25/CD127/CD95/CD27, cells of the CD4+ naive, central memory, regulatory and stem cell-like memory subsets were sorted. The sequence was collected from a woman aged 25-40 years in good health. Sequencing used naive CD4+ T cells from blood. The J gene is TRBJ2-3, the V gene TRBV7-3; the D gene is possibly TRBD1 (6 bases). The CDR3 sequence: CASRPAGVSTDTQYF. For the CDR3, the DNA is TGTGCCAGCAGGCCCGCAGGGGTTAGCACAGATACGCAGTATTTT.